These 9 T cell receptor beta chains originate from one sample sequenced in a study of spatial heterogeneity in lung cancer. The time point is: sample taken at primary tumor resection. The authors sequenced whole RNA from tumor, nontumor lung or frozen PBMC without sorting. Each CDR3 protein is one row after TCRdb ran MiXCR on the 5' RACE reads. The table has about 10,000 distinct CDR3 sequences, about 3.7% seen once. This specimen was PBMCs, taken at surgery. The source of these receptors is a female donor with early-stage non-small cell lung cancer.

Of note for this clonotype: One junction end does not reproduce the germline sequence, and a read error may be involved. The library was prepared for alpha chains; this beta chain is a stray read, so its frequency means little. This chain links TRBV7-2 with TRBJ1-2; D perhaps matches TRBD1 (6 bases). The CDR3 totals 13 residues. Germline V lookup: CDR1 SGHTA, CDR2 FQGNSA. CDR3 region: CASRLGGSSGYTF. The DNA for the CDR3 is TGTGCCAGCCGCTTAGGGGGGAGCTCCGGCTACACCTTC.

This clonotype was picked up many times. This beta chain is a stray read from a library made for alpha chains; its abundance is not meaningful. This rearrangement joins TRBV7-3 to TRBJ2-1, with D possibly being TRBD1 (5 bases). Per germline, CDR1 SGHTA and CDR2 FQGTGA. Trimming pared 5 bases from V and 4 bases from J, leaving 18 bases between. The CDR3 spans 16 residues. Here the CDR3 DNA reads TGTGCCAGCAGCCCGACGCTTCTTCAGGGTTACAATGAGCAGTTCTTC. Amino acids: CASSPTLLQGYNEQFF.

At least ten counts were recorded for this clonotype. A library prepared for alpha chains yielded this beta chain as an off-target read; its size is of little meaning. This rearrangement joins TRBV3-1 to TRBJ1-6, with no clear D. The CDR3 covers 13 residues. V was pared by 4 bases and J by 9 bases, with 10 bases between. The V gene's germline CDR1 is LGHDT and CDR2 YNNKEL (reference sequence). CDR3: CASSLGAGSPLHF. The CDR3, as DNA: TGTGCCAGCAGCCTCGGCGCCGGTTCACCCCTCCACTTT.

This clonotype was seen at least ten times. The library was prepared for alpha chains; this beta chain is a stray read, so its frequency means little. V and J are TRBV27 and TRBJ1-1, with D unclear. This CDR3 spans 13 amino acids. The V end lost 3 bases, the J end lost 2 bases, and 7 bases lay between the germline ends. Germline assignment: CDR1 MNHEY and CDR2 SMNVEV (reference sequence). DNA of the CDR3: TGTGCCAGCAGTTTTGATTTTAACACTGAAGCTTTCTTT. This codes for CASSFDFNTEAFF.

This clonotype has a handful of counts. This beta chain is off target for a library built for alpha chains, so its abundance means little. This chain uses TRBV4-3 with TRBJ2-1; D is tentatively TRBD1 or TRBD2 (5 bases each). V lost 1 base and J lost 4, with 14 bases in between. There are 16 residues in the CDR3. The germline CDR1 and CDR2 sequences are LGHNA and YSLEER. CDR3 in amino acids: CASSQGFRGFYNEQFF. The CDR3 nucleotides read TGCGCCAGCAGCCAAGGATTCCGGGGCTTTTACAATGAGCAGTTCTTC.

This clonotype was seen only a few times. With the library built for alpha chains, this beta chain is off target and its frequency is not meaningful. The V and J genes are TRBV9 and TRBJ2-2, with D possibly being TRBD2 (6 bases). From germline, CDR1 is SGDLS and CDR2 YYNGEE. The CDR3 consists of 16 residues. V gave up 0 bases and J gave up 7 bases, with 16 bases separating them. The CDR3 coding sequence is TGTGCCAGCAGCGTAGTCAGCGGCGGGGTCGGCGGGGAGCTGTTTTTT. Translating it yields CASSVVSGGVGGELFF.

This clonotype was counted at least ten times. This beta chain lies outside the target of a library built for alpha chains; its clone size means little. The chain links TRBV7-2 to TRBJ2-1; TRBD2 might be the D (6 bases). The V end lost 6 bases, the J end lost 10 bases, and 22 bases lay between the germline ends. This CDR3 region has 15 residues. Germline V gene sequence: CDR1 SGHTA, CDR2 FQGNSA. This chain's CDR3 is CASSWGRRGSREQFF. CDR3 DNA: TGTGCCAGCAGTTGGGGGAGGAGGGGCTCCAGAGAGCAGTTCTTC.

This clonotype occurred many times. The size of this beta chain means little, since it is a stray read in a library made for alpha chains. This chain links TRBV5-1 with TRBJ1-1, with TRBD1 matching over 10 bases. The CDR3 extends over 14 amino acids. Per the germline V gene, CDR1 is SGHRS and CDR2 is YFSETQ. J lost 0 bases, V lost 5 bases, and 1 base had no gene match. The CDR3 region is CASRGQGLNTEAFF. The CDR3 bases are TGCGCCAGCAGGGGACAGGGGTTGAACACTGAAGCTTTCTTT.

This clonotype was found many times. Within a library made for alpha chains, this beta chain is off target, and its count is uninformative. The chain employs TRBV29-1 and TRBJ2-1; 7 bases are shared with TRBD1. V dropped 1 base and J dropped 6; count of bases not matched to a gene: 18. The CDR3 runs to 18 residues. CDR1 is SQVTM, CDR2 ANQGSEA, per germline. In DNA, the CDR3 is TGCAGCGTTGAAGGCTCCCTTGCGAGTAGGGGGCTTTTCAATGAGCAGTTCTTC. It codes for CSVEGSLASRGLFNEQFF.